Reported below is one T cell receptor (beta chain). Its antigen remains unidentified. Time point here: recipient sample about 28 days before transplant, after cytoreduction. These data come from a study of T cell clonotyping in hematopoietic cell transplantation. Across the whole study: Pretransplant recipient samples were taken after cytoreduction.

Only in-frame clones appear in the TCRdb table, and some are missing; sequencing was by immunoSEQ multiplex PCR. This table has approximately 27,000 clones, just over 90% appearing once. V lost 6 bases and J lost 0; bases outside the gene matches: 2. The CDR3 is 14 amino acids. In germline, CDR1 is SNHLY, CDR2 FYNNEI. Overall study findings and caveats: At the given depth, recipient repertoires were over 95% de novo clonotypes. After transplant, recipient diversity fell while pathologically expanded clonotypes grew through day 180. No sorting was done, leaving CD4 and CD8 contributions mixed.

This TCR came from a man aged 50 to 60 with acute myeloid leukemia. Some clones in this sample may be carry-over from other donors' samples. Specimen: peripheral blood mononuclear cells, collected before stem cell transplant. The chain recombines TRBV2 with TRBJ1-1; TRBD1 aligns across 9 bases. This CDR3 reads CASRGQGMNTEAFF. DNA of the CDR3: TGTGCCAGCAGAGGACAGGGGATGAACACTGAAGCTTTCTTT.